This passage covers 23 T cell receptor beta chains from one sample sequenced in a study of shared clonotypes between healthy human individuals. Profiled with immunoSEQ multiplex PCR; TCRdb holds only in-frame clones, not every one. The data hold about 480,000 clones, with about three quarters observed a single time. The sequencing input was PBMCs. Receptors originate from a middle-aged woman in good health. Some clones in this sample may be carry-over from other donors' samples.

The chain recombines TRBV18 with TRBJ2-5; D might be TRBD1 (5 bases). V shed 0 bases and J shed 2 bases, with 13 bases lying between them. Per the germline V gene, CDR1 is KGHSH and CDR2 is LQKENI. CDR3 length equals 16 residues. The CDR3 nucleotides read TGTGCCAGCTCACCACCAGGGGCTCTCAATCAAGAGACCCAGTACTTC. Translated, it gives CASSPPGALNQETQYF.

This clone was counted a single time. V is TRBV29-1 and J is TRBJ2-1; D is unresolved. The CDR3 extends over 15 amino acids. The V end was cut by 4 bases, the J end by 8 bases, with 21 bases between. Looked up from germline, CDR1 is SQVTM and CDR2 is ANQGSEA. CDR3 coding DNA: TGCAGCGTTGTAAACCAGTTGAGCGTCGTGTATGAGCAGTTCTTC. This encodes CSVVNQLSVVYEQFF.

This clone turned up a few times. Other DNA sequences in the same sample also yield this CDR3. The V and J genes are TRBV11-2 and TRBJ1-2; D remains unclear. The CDR3 length is 14 residues. Germline CDR1 is SGHAT and CDR2 is FQNNGV. Trimming took off 7 bases at V and 5 bases at J, with 17 bases between the two ends. Here the CDR3 DNA reads TGTGCCAGCAACCCAGGCGGTACTTTATATGGCTACACCTTC. This translates into CASNPGGTLYGYTF.

The chain recombines TRBV5-4 with TRBJ2-5; D gene unclear. Trimming shortened V by 4 bases and J by 5 bases, and 15 bases separated the two germline ends. The CDR3 is made up of 14 amino acids. Germline V lookup: CDR1 SGHNT, CDR2 YYREEE (reference sequence). CDR3: CASSLYGLGETQYF. CDR3 DNA: TGTGCCAGCAGCCTTTATGGGTTGGGGGAGACCCAGTACTTC.

The V and J genes are TRBV6-1 and TRBJ1-2; D ambiguous. This CDR3 region has 12 residues. Trimming shortened V by 10 bases and J by 5 bases, and 14 bases separated the two germline ends. The germline V gene has CDR1 MNHNS and CDR2 SASEGT. The CDR3 sequence is CAISGTAYGYTF. CDR3 in DNA: TGTGCCATAAGTGGTACAGCTTATGGCTACACCTTC.

In this sample, this clone turned up once. The V and J genes are TRBV16 and TRBJ1-3; D might be TRBD1 (5 bases). Looked up from germline, CDR1 is KGHSY and CDR2 is FQNENV. CDR3 length: 19 amino acids. The ends were cut back, 4 bases at V and 0 bases at J, with 22 bases in the middle. The DNA of the CDR3 is TGTGCCAGCAGCCGAAAGTCCTCCAGTGACAGCCTCTCTGGAAACACCATATATTTT. Translating it yields CASSRKSSSDSLSGNTIYF.

This clone was found a few times. The V gene is TRBV27, the J gene TRBJ2-7; a weak D match, TRBD1 (5 bases). The CDR3 has 14 residues. Germline V gene sequence: CDR1 MNHEY, CDR2 SMNVEV (reference sequence). Trimming stripped 5 bases from V and 2 bases from J, with 13 bases between. This CDR3 reads CASSMDTNTYEQYF. The CDR3 nucleotides are TGTGCCAGCAGTATGGACACCAATACCTACGAGCAGTACTTC.

V and J are TRBV28 and TRBJ1-5; D perhaps matches TRBD1 (5 bases). The CDR3 totals 14 residues. The germline V and J ends were trimmed by 4 bases and 1 base, with 8 bases remaining between them. The V gene's germline CDR1 is MDHEN and CDR2 SYDVKM. The CDR3 nucleotides are TGTGCCAGCAGTTCGGACACCAGCAATCAGCCCCAGCATTTT. Its protein product is CASSSDTSNQPQHF.

CDR3 DNA sequence: TGTGCCATCAGTGAGTCGCGAGGGAGGGGGCATGGTGAAAAACTGTTTTTT. Its protein product is CAISESRGRGHGEKLFF. This chain joins TRBV10-3 and TRBJ1-4; 7 bases line up with TRBD1. There are 17 residues in the CDR3. J lost 7 bases, V lost 0 bases, and 11 bases had no gene match. CDR1 is ENHRY and CDR2 is SYGVKD in the germline V gene.

As for this clone: A read error may produce the germline difference seen at one junction end. The chain has TRBV18 and TRBJ2-7; TRBD2 matches 7 bases. The CDR3 length is 14 residues. The germline CDR1 and CDR2 sequences are KGHSH and LQKENI. The CDR3 bases are TGTGCCAGCTCGCCACGGGAGGTCCCTTACGAGCAGTACTTC. Translation gives CASSPREVPYEQYF.

The CDR3 is CASSKLDTEETQYF. CDR3 in DNA: TGTGCCAGCAGTAAACTGGACACTGAAGAGACCCAGTACTTC. V gene TRBV28 combines with J gene TRBJ2-5; D may be TRBD1 (5 bases). With 5 bases removed from V and 3 bases from J, the gap between germline ends came to 13 bases. The length of the CDR3 is 14 residues. Germline V gene lookup returns CDR1 MDHEN and CDR2 SYDVKM.

CDR3 region: CASSPGTGAVSGNTIYF. DNA for the CDR3: TGTGCCAGCAGCCCAGGGACAGGGGCGGTCTCTGGAAACACCATATATTTT. The rearrangement joins TRBV5-5 to TRBJ1-3; 10 bases are shared with TRBD1. The CDR3 consists of 17 residues. Germline V CDR1 and CDR2: SGHKS, YYEKEE (reference sequence). V gave up 4 bases and J gave up 0 bases; unmatched junction bases: 7.

The chain carries TRBV5-1 and TRBJ2-3, with D possibly matching TRBD1 (6 bases). Looked up from germline, CDR1 is SGHRS and CDR2 is YFSETQ. Trimming removed 4 bases at V and 1 base at J, with 10 bases between. The CDR3 is 14 residues long. The CDR3 coding sequence is TGCGCCAGCAGCGGGGGACATCGCACAGATACGCAGTATTTT. Its protein product is CASSGGHRTDTQYF.

V and J are TRBV9 and TRBJ2-2; D might be TRBD2 (6 bases). The CDR3 is made up of 18 amino acids. V was cut by 1 base and J by 1 base, with 17 bases left in between. The germline V gene has CDR1 SGDLS and CDR2 YYNGEE. CDR3 sequence reads: CASSVRDFLGVNTGELFF. As DNA, the CDR3 is TGTGCCAGCAGCGTACGGGACTTCTTGGGGGTGAACACCGGGGAGCTGTTTTTT.

The rearrangement uses TRBV7-9 and TRBJ2-5; D tentatively fits TRBD1 or TRBD2 (5 bases each). The DNA matches TRBJ2-7 better at its end, which makes the J call doubtful. This CDR3 is built from 15 residues. From germline, CDR1 is SEHNR and CDR2 FQNEAQ (reference sequence). The CDR3 spells CASSAPGQPFYEQYF. The DNA for the CDR3 is TGTGCCAGCAGCGCACCGGGGCAGCCTTTCTACGAGCAGTACTTC.

To note about this clone: The junction shows a germline mismatch at one end, possibly a read error. The chain couples TRBV2 to TRBJ1-1, with D perhaps matching TRBD1 (6 bases). Germline V gives CDR1 SNHLY, CDR2 FYNNEI. This CDR3 contains 12 residues. As DNA, the CDR3 is TGTGCCAGCAGCGAAGGGGGTCCTGAAGCTTTCTTT. Residues: CASSEGGPEAFF.

The V call is TRBV30, the J call TRBJ2-1; D is possibly TRBD2 (6 bases). CDR3 length: 13 residues. V was pared by 3 bases and J by 8 bases, with 14 bases between. Germline CDR1 GTSNPN, CDR2 SVGIG (reference sequence). The CDR3 loop reads CAWSPGEMYEQFF. Here the CDR3 DNA reads TGTGCCTGGAGCCCGGGGGAGATGTATGAGCAGTTCTTC.

This chain joins TRBV25-1 and TRBJ2-7; perhaps TRBD1 as D (5 bases). Germline values: CDR1 MGHDK, CDR2 SYGVNS. V lost 2 bases, J lost 0 bases, and 11 bases lay in between. CDR3 length: 15 residues. CDR3 nucleotide sequence: TGTGCCAGCAGTGAAGCAGGGCGGAGCTCCTACGAGCAGTACTTC. This codes for CASSEAGRSSYEQYF.

J is TRBJ2-7 and V is TRBV15; 12 bases align to TRBD2. Trimming at V came to 4 bases and at J to 3 bases, leaving 10 bases not matched to a gene. The CDR3 is 17 amino acids. Germline V CDR1 and CDR2: LNHNV, YYDKDF (reference sequence). The CDR3 region has the DNA TGTGCCACCAGCAACGGGACTAGCGGGCCCCGGGTCTACGAGCAGTACTTC. This gives the protein CATSNGTSGPRVYEQYF.

The gene calls are TRBV7-2 and TRBJ1-1; 8 nucleotides line up with TRBD1. The ends lost 4 bases at V and 3 bases at J; junction bases unmatched: 1. Germline assignment: CDR1 SGHTA and CDR2 FQGNSA. The CDR3 has 13 amino acids. The CDR3 bases are TGTGCCAGCAGCTACAGGGGGTACACTGAAGCTTTCTTT. This translates into CASSYRGYTEAFF.

The genes are TRBV28 and TRBJ2-7, with TRBD2 as a possible D gene (6 bases). Looked up from germline, CDR1 is MDHEN and CDR2 is SYDVKM. V lost 2 bases and J 0 bases, leaving 14 bases between the germline ends. The CDR3 spans 16 residues. CDR3 amino acids: CASSLTSRGDSYEQYF. The DNA for the CDR3 is TGTGCCAGCAGTTTAACGAGTCGCGGGGACTCCTACGAGCAGTACTTC.

The chain carries TRBV7-3 and TRBJ2-7; D might be TRBD1 (6 bases). CDR1 and CDR2 from the germline V gene are SGHTA and FQGTGA. The CDR3 length is 16 residues. The germline V and J ends were trimmed by 2 bases and 1 base, with 15 bases remaining between them. CDR3 loop: CASSLGRRQASYEQYF. The CDR3 DNA reads as TGTGCCAGCAGCTTAGGTCGGCGACAGGCGTCCTACGAGCAGTACTTC.

The CDR3 bases are TGTGCCTGGAGGAGAGGACTAGCAGGTGAGCAGTTCTTC. Translation: CAWRRGLAGEQFF. V usage is TRBV30 and J usage is TRBJ2-1, with TRBD2 identical over 8 bases. With 3 bases clipped from V and 9 bases from J, the junction kept 7 bases outside the gene matches. The germline V gene has CDR1 GTSNPN and CDR2 SVGIG (reference sequence). The CDR3 is 13 amino acids.